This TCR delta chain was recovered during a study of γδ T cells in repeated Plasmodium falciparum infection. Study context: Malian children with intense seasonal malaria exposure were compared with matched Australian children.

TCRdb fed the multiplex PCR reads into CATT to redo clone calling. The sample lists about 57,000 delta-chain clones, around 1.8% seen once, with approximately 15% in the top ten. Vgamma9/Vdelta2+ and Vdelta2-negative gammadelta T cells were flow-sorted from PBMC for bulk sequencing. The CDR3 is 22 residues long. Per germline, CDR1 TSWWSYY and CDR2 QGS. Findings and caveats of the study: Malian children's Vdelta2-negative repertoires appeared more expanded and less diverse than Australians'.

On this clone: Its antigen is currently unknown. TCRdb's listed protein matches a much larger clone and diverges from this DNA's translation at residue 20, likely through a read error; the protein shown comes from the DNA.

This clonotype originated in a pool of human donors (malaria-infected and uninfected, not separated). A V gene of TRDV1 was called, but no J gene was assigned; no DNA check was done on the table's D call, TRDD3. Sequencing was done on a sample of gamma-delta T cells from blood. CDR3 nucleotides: TGTGCTCTTTGGGGTGACCGCATACCCTGTACTGGGGATGGGGGGCGTACCGATAAATTCATCTTT. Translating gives CALWGDRIPCTGDGGRTDKFIF.